This T cell receptor beta chain is drawn from a study of CD8+ T cells in alopecia areata. Study information: Tofacitinib dosing lasted 6 to 18 months, which was then followed by 6 months off drug.

RNA was isolated and reverse transcribed to cDNA, the sequencing template. Sequencing was performed with immunoSEQ multiplex PCR; in TCRdb, only in-frame clones are kept and a portion is missing. The repertoire holds under 350,000 clones, with 58% as singletons. Treatment: oral pan-JAK inhibitor, 5-10 mg twice daily. The TCR sequence derives from a human donor with alopecia areata. Material: CD4+ T cells sorted from blood, obtained at week 24, from a patient treated with tofacitinib.

CDR3 protein: CSVRGPGPQETQYF. DNA for the CDR3: TGCAGCGTTAGGGGACCGGGACCCCAAGAGACCCAGTACTTC. The V gene is TRBV29-1, the J gene TRBJ2-5; the D call may be TRBD1 or TRBD2 (5 bases each). The CDR3 runs to 14 residues. V was pared by 5 bases and J by 1 base, with 14 bases between. Germline-derived CDR1 and CDR2 are SQVTM and ANQGSEA. The whole variable domain, filled in from reference TRBV29-1 and TRBJ2-5, reads SAVISQKPSRDICQRGTSLTIQCQVDSQVTMMFWYRQQPGQSLTLIATANQGSEATYESGFVIDKFPISRPNLTFSTLTVSNMSPEDSSIYLCSVRGPGPQETQYFGPGTRLLVL.